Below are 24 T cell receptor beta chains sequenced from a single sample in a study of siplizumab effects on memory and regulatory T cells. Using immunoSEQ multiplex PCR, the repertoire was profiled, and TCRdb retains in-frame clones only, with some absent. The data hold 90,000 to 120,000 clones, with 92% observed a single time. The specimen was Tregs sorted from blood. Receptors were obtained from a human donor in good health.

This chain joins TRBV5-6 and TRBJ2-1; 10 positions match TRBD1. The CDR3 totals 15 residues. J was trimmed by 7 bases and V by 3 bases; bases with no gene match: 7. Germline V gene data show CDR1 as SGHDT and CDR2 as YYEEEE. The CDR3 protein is CASSWGTGATNEQFF. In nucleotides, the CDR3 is TGTGCCAGCAGCTGGGGGACAGGGGCGACAAATGAGCAGTTCTTC.

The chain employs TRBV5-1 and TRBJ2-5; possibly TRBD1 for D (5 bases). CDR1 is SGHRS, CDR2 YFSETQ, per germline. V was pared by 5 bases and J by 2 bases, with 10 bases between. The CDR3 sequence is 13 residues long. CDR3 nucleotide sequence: TGCGCCAGCAGAGGACACATACAAGAGACCCAGTACTTC. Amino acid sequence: CASRGHIQETQYF.

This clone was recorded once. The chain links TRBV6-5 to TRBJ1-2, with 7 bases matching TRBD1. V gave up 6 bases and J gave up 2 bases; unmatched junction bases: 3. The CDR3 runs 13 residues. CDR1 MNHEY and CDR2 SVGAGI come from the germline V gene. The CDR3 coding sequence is TGTGCCAGCAGCAAGACAGGGAACTATGGCTACACCTTC. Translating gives CASSKTGNYGYTF.

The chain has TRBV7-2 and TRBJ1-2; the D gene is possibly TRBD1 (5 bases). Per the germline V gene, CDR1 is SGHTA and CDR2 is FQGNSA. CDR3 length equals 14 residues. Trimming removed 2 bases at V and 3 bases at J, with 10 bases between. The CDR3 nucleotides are TGTGCCAGCAGCTTATGGGGCGGGGACTATGGCTACACCTTC. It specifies CASSLWGGDYGYTF.

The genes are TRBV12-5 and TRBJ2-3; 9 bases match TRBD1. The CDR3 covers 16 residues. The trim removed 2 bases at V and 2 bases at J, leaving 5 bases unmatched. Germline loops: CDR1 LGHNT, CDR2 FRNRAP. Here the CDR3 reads CASGLPKQGATDTQYF. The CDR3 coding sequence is TGTGCTAGTGGTTTGCCTAAACAGGGGGCCACAGATACGCAGTATTTT.

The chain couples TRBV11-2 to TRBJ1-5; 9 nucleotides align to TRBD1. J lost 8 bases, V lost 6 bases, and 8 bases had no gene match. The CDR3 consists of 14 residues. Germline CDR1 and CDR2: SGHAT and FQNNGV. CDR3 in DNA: TGTGCCAGCAGATTAAAACAGGGGGCAGAGCCCCAGCATTTT. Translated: CASRLKQGAEPQHF.

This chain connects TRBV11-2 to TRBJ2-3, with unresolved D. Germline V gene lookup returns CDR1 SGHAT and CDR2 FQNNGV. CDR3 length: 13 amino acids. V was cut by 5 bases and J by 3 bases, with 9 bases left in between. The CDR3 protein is CASSPGSTDTQYF. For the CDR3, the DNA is TGTGCCAGCAGCCCCGGTAGTACAGATACGCAGTATTTT. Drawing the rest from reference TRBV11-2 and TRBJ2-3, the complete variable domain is EAGVAQSPRYKIIEKRQSVAFWCNPISGHATLYWYQQILGQGPKLLIQFQNNGVVDDSQLPKDRFSAERLKGVDSTLKIQPAKLEDSAVYLCASSPGSTDTQYFGPGTRLTVL.

The CDR3 reads CAWRQYYNEQFF. In nucleotides, the CDR3 is TGTGCCTGGAGACAGTATTACAATGAGCAGTTCTTC. The chain couples TRBV30 to TRBJ2-1; no clear D. V dropped 3 bases and J dropped 4 bases, with 7 bases sitting between them. CDR1 is GTSNPN, CDR2 SVGIG, per germline (reference sequence). The CDR3 is 12 residues long.

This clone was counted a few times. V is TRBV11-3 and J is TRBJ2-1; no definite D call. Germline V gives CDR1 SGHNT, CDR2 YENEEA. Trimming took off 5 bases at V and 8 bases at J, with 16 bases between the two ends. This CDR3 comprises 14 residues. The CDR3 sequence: CASSPHGFADEQFF. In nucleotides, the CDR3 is TGTGCCAGCAGCCCACACGGGTTCGCGGATGAGCAGTTCTTC.

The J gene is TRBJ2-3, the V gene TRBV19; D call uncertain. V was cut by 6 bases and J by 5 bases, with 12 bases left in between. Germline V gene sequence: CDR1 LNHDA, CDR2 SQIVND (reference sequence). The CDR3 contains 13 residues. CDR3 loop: CASSSLPQDTQYF. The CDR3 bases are TGTGCCAGTAGCTCTCTCCCCCAAGATACGCAGTATTTT.

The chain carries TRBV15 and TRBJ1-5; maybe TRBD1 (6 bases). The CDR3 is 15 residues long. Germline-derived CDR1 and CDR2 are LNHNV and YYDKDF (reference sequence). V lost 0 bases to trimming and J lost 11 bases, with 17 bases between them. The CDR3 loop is CATSREGDTPLTQHF. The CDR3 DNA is TGTGCCACCAGCAGAGAGGGGGACACCCCATTAACCCAGCATTTT.

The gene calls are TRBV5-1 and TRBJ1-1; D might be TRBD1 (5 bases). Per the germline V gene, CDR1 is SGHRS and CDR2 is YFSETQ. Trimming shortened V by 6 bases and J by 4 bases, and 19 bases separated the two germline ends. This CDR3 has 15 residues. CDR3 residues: CASKNQPGESTEAFF. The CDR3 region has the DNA TGCGCCAGCAAGAACCAACCGGGGGAGAGCACTGAAGCTTTCTTT.

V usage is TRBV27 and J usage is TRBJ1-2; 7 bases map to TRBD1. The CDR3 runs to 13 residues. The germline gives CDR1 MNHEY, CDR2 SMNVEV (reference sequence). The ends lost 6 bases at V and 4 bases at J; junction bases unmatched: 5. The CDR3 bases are TGTGCCAGCAGAACCGGGACAGCCTATGGCTACACCTTC. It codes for CASRTGTAYGYTF.

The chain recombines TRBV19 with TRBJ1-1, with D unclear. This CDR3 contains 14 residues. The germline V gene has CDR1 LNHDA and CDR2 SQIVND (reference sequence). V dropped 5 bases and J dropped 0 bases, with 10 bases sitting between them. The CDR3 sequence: CASSRRELNTEAFF. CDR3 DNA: TGTGCCAGTAGTCGTCGGGAATTGAACACTGAAGCTTTCTTT.

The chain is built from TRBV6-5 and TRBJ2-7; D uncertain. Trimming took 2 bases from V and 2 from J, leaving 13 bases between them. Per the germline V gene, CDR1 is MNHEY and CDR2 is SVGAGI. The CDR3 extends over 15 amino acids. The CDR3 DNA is TGTGCCAGCAGTTACCGACTCCTAGGCCCCTACGAGCAGTACTTC. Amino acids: CASSYRLLGPYEQYF.

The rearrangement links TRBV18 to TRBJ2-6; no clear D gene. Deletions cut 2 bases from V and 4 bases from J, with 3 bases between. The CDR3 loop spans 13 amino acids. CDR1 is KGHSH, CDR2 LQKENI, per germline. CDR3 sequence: CASSPDGANVLTF. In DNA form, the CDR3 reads TGTGCCAGCTCACCAGACGGGGCCAACGTCCTGACTTTC.

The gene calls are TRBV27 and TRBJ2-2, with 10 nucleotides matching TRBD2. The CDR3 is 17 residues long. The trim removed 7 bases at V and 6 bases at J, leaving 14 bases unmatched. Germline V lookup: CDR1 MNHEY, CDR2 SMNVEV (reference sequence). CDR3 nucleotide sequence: TGTGCCAGCACCCCAAGAGGACTAGCGGTCGCGGCCGGGGAGCTGTTTTTT. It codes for CASTPRGLAVAAGELFF.

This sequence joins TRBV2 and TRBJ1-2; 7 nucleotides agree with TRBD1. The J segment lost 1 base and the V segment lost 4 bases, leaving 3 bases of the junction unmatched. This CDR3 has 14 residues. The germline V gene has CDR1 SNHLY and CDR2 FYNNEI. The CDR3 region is CASSGTGDNYGYTF. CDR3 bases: TGTGCCAGCAGTGGGACAGGCGATAACTATGGCTACACCTTC.

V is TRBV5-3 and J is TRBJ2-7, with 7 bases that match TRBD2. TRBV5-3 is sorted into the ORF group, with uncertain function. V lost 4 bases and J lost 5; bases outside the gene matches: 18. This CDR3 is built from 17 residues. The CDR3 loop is CARSSPPSRTRSNEQYF. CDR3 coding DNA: TGTGCCAGAAGCAGTCCTCCTTCGAGGACTAGGAGTAACGAGCAGTACTTC.

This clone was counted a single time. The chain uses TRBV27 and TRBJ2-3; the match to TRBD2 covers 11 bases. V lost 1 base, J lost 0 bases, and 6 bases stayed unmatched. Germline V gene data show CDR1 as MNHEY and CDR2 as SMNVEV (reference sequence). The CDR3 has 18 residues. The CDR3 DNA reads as TGTGCCAGCAGTTTATATCTAGCGGGAGGCGCGAGCACAGATACGCAGTATTTT. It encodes CASSLYLAGGASTDTQYF.

CDR3 sequence: CASSFGGRDYSWDTQYF. The CDR3 DNA reads as TGTGCCAGCAGTTTCGGGGGAAGGGACTATAGTTGGGATACGCAGTATTTT. The chain carries TRBV28 and TRBJ2-3; 7 nucleotides match TRBD2. From germline, CDR1 is MDHEN and CDR2 SYDVKM. Trimming removed 3 bases from V and 6 bases from J; junction bases left unmatched: 15. This CDR3 region has 17 residues.

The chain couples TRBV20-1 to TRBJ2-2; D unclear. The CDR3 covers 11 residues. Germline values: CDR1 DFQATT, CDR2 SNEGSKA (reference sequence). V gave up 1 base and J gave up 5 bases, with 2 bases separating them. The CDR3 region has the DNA TGCAGTGCTAGAGGTACCGGGGAGCTGTTTTTT. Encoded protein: CSARGTGELFF.

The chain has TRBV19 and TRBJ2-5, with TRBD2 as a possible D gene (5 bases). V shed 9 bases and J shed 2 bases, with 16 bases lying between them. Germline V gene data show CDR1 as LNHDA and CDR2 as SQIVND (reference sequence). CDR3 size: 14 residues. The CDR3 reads CASSGLYGQETQYF. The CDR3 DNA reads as TGTGCCAGCTCCGGACTGTACGGACAAGAGACCCAGTACTTC.

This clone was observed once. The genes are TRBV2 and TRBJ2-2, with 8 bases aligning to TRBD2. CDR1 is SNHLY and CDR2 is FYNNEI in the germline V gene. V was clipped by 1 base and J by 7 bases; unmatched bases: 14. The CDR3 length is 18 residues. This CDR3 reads CASSEGVLAGGVGGELFF. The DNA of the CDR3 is TGTGCCAGCAGTGAAGGGGTGTTGGCGGGAGGCGTCGGCGGGGAGCTGTTTTTT.